The rows below give T cell receptor beta chains drawn from one sample of a study of cytomegalovirus exposure and HLA in healthy donors. Assay: immunoSEQ multiplex PCR; the TCRdb copy retains only in-frame clones and omits some. The table has 110,000 to 150,000 clones, roughly a tenth seen once. Specimen: PBMCs. The receptors were sampled from a male donor in good health and CMV-seronegative. Both conserved end residues are part of each CDR3. The order of the fields is clone size, V gene, CDR3 length, D gene, J gene, CDR3 protein, CDR3 DNA. D genes are given only for firm matches. Where a row states a size, it is once, few, many or the class of an expanded clone; other rows omit it.

size: few; V: TRBV5-6; length: 16; D: -; J: TRBJ1-1; CDR3: CASSLVRGERNTEAFF; DNA: TGTGCCAGCAGCTTGGTCAGGGGCGAAAGGAACACTGAAGCTTTCTTT
size: few; V: TRBV10-3; length: 13; D: -; J: TRBJ1-4; CDR3: CAISGRVDEKLFF; DNA: TGTGCCATCAGTGGTCGAGTTGATGAAAAACTGTTTTTT
size: few; V: TRBV19; length: 14; D: -; J: TRBJ2-1; CDR3: CASSYPPGNNEQFF; DNA: TGTGCCAGTAGTTACCCCCCCGGGAACAATGAGCAGTTCTTC
size: -; V: TRBV5-1; length: 14; D: TRBD1; J: TRBJ1-1; CDR3: CASRTTGDQAEAFF; DNA: TGCGCCAGCAGGACCACAGGGGACCAGGCTGAAGCTTTCTTT
size: -; V: TRBV7-2; length: 19; D: TRBD1; J: TRBJ1-5; CDR3: CASSARRDRGVYSNQPQHF; DNA: TGTGCCAGCAGCGCCCGTCGGGACAGGGGGGTATATAGCAATCAGCCCCAGCATTTT
size: -; V: TRBV9; length: 13; D: -; J: TRBJ2-7; CDR3: CASSAPPSGEVYF; DNA: TGTGCCAGCAGCGCCCCCCCTTCCGGGGAGGTGTACTTC
size: -; V: TRBV21-1; length: 18; D: -; J: TRBJ2-3; CDR3: CASSKKLAAGDTTDTQYF; DNA: TGTGCCAGCAGCAAGAAACTAGCGGCTGGAGATACGACAGATACGCAGTATTTT
size: -; V: TRBV29-1; length: 13; D: TRBD2; J: TRBJ2-7; CDR3: CSVTSGRAYEQYF; DNA: TGCAGCGTTACCAGCGGGAGGGCCTACGAGCAGTACTTC
size: few; V: TRBV18; length: 14; D: TRBD1; J: TRBJ1-3; CDR3: CASSPDRAGNTIYF; DNA: TGTGCCAGCTCACCAGACAGGGCTGGAAACACCATATATTTT
size: -; V: TRBV7-9; length: 14; D: TRBD2; J: TRBJ2-1; CDR3: CASSSLAGNNEQFF; DNA: TGTGCCAGCAGCTCCCTAGCGGGGAACAATGAGCAGTTCTTC
size: few; V: TRBV4-3; length: 16; D: -; J: TRBJ1-5; CDR3: CASSQERTVSNQPQHF; DNA: TGCGCCAGCAGCCAAGAGAGGACAGTAAGCAATCAGCCCCAGCATTTT
size: few; V: TRBV5-1; length: 15; D: -; J: TRBJ2-7; CDR3: CASSSGYGGGYEQYF; DNA: TGCGCCAGCAGCTCGGGCTACGGTGGCGGGTACGAGCAGTACTTC
size: once; V: TRBV7-8; length: 17; D: -; J: TRBJ2-1; CDR3: CASSSHEDRLFYNEQFF; DNA: TGTGCCAGCAGCTCCCACGAGGACAGATTGTTCTACAATGAGCAGTTCTTC
size: few; V: TRBV6-6; length: 16; D: TRBD1; J: TRBJ1-2; CDR3: CASSYPGTGGGYGYTF; DNA: TGTGCCAGCAGTTACCCCGGGACAGGGGGTGGCTATGGCTACACCTTC
size: few; V: TRBV4-1; length: 14; D: TRBD1; J: TRBJ1-1; CDR3: CASSQEQGPTEAFF; DNA: TGCGCCAGCAGCCAAGAACAGGGGCCCACTGAAGCTTTCTTT
size: few; V: TRBV6-1; length: 16; D: -; J: TRBJ2-1; CDR3: CASSERGQGIYNEQFF; DNA: TGTGCCAGCAGTGAAAGAGGTCAGGGGATCTACAATGAGCAGTTCTTC
size: few; V: TRBV2; length: 15; D: -; J: TRBJ1-5; CDR3: CASSFGTAGNQPQHF; DNA: TGTGCCAGCAGTTTCGGGACTGCGGGCAATCAGCCCCAGCATTTT
size: -; V: TRBV29-1; length: 14; D: -; J: TRBJ2-1; CDR3: CSVEKGKSYNEQFF; DNA: TGCAGCGTTGAAAAGGGGAAATCCTACAATGAGCAGTTCTTC
size: few; V: TRBV6-5; length: 15; D: TRBD1; J: TRBJ1-1; CDR3: CASSGGTAGDTEAFF; DNA: TGTGCCAGCAGTGGAGGGACAGCCGGGGACACTGAAGCTTTCTTT
size: few; V: TRBV6-5; length: 15; D: TRBD1; J: TRBJ2-2; CDR3: CASRPRTGDTGELFF; DNA: TGTGCCAGCAGACCACGGACAGGGGATACCGGGGAGCTGTTTTTT
size: -; V: TRBV9; length: 14; D: -; J: TRBJ1-1; CDR3: CASSLGVMNTEAFF; DNA: TGTGCCAGCAGCCTCGGGGTAATGAACACTGAAGCTTTCTTT
size: few; V: TRBV13; length: 12; D: -; J: TRBJ1-1; CDR3: CASSRGNTEAFF; DNA: TGTGCCAGCAGCCGCGGCAACACTGAAGCTTTCTTT
size: -; V: TRBV4-3; length: 16; D: TRBD2; J: TRBJ2-3; CDR3: CASSQDGRGGSDTQYF; DNA: TGCGCCAGCAGCCAAGATGGTCGGGGGGGGTCAGATACGCAGTATTTT
size: few; V: TRBV7-9; length: 17; D: -; J: TRBJ2-7; CDR3: CASSSLQGSSYTYEQYF; DNA: TGTGCCAGCAGCAGTCTCCAGGGGAGTAGCTATACCTACGAGCAGTACTTC
size: -; V: TRBV4-1; length: 15; D: -; J: TRBJ2-7; CDR3: CASSQDPKGTYEQYF; DNA: TGCGCCAGCAGCCAAGATCCCAAGGGGACCTACGAGCAGTACTTC
size: -; V: TRBV2; length: 12; D: -; J: TRBJ2-5; CDR3: CASMRSQETQYF; DNA: TGTGCCAGCATGAGGAGCCAAGAGACCCAGTACTTC
size: -; V: TRBV5-1; length: 19; D: TRBD1; J: TRBJ1-4; CDR3: CASSLEWGTGTTANEKLFF; DNA: TGCGCCAGCAGCCTGGAGTGGGGGACAGGGACCACAGCTAATGAAAAACTGTTTTTT
size: -; V: TRBV7-9; length: 16; D: TRBD2; J: TRBJ2-7; CDR3: CASSLVVAGAHYEQYF; DNA: TGTGCCAGCAGCCTAGTCGTAGCGGGAGCCCACTACGAGCAGTACTTC